This TCR beta chain was observed in a study of blood T cell repertoires in COVID-19. Study in general: Sources were T cells, B-cell-depleted T cells, or PBMCs; the material itself was cDNA or gDNA.

In Seattle, patients joined the study during active infection and were tracked longitudinally. The CDR3 covers 14 residues. V lost 2 bases, J lost 7 bases, and 9 bases lay in between. The germline V gene has CDR1 MNHEY and CDR2 SVGAGI. Per the original methods: The assay estimated nucleated cells by amplifying reference gene primers. Some clones are missing from TCRdb's copy, which holds only in-frame ones; the method was immunoSEQ multiplex PCR. The D gene and trimming were derived from the DNA, and the V and J assignments and clone size from that table. In the table there are over 250,000 clones, about 91% of which are singletons.

The specimen sequenced was peripheral blood. The chain carries TRBV6-5 and TRBJ1-6; TRBD1 is a possible D gene (5 bases). This TCR came from a person aged 18 to 30 with COVID-19, enrolled during active disease. The chain's CDR3 is CASSYDDRNSPLHF. The CDR3 nucleotides are TGTGCCAGCAGTTACGATGACAGAAATTCACCCCTCCACTTT.